Following are 7 T cell receptor beta chains from one sample sequenced in a study of regulatory T cells in long-lasting Graves disease. Regarding time point: persistent/refractory GD, antithyroid drugs over 5 years with positive TRAb. TCR sequences were obtained from RNA taken from PBMCs. Both iRepertoire HTBI primers and Arm-PCR of CDR3 regions were used to build the TCR beta libraries. TCRdb used MiXCR to reprocess the multiplex PCR reads, holding one entry per CDR3 protein. The sample consists of 400,000 to 450,000 distinct CDR3 sequences, around a quarter of them appearing once. Source: peripheral blood mononuclear cells (PBMCs), taken when the disease was refractory, from a patient treated with antithyroid drugs. Receptors originate from a female donor with Graves disease.

In its sample, this clonotype was seen many times. The chain has TRBV2 and TRBJ1-2; 10 bases are a match to TRBD1. With 6 bases clipped from V and 2 bases from J, the junction kept 9 bases outside the gene matches. From germline, CDR1 is SNHLY and CDR2 FYNNEI. The CDR3 has 16 amino acids. DNA of the CDR3: TGTGCCAGCAGATGGGACAGGGGACCACCAAACTATGGCTACACCTTC. Protein sequence: CASRWDRGPPNYGYTF.

This clonotype was observed at least ten times. The J gene is TRBJ1-4, the V gene TRBV15; tentatively, D is TRBD1 (5 bases). The CDR3 runs 16 residues. The germline gives CDR1 LNHNV, CDR2 YYDKDF (reference sequence). With 0 bases removed from V and 10 bases from J, the gap between germline ends came to 18 bases. In DNA form, the CDR3 reads TGTGCCACCAGCAGAGATCAAGGCAGGAGGGGAGGAAAACTGTTTTTT. This translates into CATSRDQGRRGGKLFF. The full variable domain, in which reference TRBV15 and TRBJ1-4 provide the parts outside the CDR3, is DAMVIQNPRYQVTQFGKPVTLSCSQTLNHNVMYWYQQKSSQAPKLLFHYYDKDFNNEADTPDNFQSRRPNTSFCFLDIRSPGLGDTAMYLCATSRDQGRRGGKLFFGSGTQLSVL.

The CDR3 nucleotides are TGTGCCAGCAGCCGGGACGTATTCTCCTACGAGCAGTACTTC. It codes for CASSRDVFSYEQYF. The chain has TRBV7-2 and TRBJ2-7; the D call may be TRBD1 or TRBD2 (5 bases each). CDR3 length: 14 amino acids. The V end lost 5 bases, the J end lost 0 bases, and 11 bases lay between the germline ends. Germline V gene lookup returns CDR1 SGHTA and CDR2 FQGNSA.

This clonotype was detected many times. This chain uses TRBV6-5 with TRBJ1-5, with 7 bases lining up with TRBD1. Germline CDR1 reads MNHEY; CDR2 reads SVGAGI. This CDR3 has 15 amino acids. Trimming cost V 2 bases and J 9 bases; bases outside gene matches: 10. CDR3 sequence reads: CASSYGTALWGPQHF. As DNA, the CDR3 is TGTGCCAGCAGTTACGGGACAGCTCTATGGGGGCCCCAGCATTTT.

This clonotype was picked up a small number of times. The genes are TRBV27 and TRBJ2-7, with no clear D. V was pared by 4 bases and J by 5 bases, with 15 bases between. CDR1 MNHEY and CDR2 SMNVEV come from the germline V gene (reference sequence). The length of the CDR3 is 14 residues. The CDR3 DNA follows: TGTGCCAGCAGTTCACCCTCACGGCGGCACGAGCAGTACTTC. Its translation is CASSSPSRRHEQYF.

The rearrangement joins TRBV7-2 to TRBJ1-2, with 7 bases fitting TRBD1. This CDR3 is 18 amino acids long. The germline CDR1 and CDR2 sequences are SGHTA and FQGNSA. The trim removed 2 bases at V and 8 bases at J, leaving 20 bases unmatched. The CDR3 reads CASSLSAIFNRGSRGYTF. DNA of the CDR3: TGTGCCAGCAGCTTATCGGCCATATTCAACAGGGGTTCCCGAGGCTACACCTTC.

This clonotype was detected only a few times. This rearrangement joins TRBV6-2 or TRBV6-3 to TRBJ1-1; TRBD1 aligns across 9 bases. The CDR3 runs to 15 residues. The germline V gene has CDR1 MNHEY and CDR2 SVGEGT. J lost 6 bases, V lost 2 bases, and 7 bases had no gene match. The CDR3 spells CASSYAVRDRAEAFF. The CDR3 nucleotides read TGTGCCAGCAGTTACGCAGTCCGGGACAGGGCTGAAGCTTTCTTT.